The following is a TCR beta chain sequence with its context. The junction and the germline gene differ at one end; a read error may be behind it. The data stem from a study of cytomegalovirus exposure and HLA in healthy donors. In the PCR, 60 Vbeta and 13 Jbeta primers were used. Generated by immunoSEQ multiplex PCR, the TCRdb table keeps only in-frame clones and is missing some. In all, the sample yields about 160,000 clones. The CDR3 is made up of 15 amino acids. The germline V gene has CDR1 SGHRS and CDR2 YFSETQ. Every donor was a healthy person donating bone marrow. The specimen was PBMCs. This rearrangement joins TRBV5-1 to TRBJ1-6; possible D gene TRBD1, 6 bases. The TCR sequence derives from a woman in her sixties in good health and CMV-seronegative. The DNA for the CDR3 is TGCGCCAGCAGCTTGCAACAGGGACCTAATTCACTCCTCCACTTT. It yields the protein CASSLQQGPNSLLHF.